Each of the 17 T cell receptor beta chains below was sequenced from the same sample in a study of PD-1 blockade in classical Hodgkin lymphoma. Sequencing was performed with immunoSEQ multiplex PCR; in TCRdb, only in-frame clones are kept and a portion is missing. The sample holds 12,000 to 15,000 clones, roughly 80% seen once. Specified time point: cycle 4 day 1 (C4D1), after 5 to 7 weeks of nivolumab. Exposure to brentuximab vedotin varied, and each patient had relapsed following autologous stem cell transplantation. This specimen consisted of peripheral blood mononuclear cells (PBMCs), obtained before the fourth cycle of nivolumab. Receptors were obtained from a human donor with classical Hodgkin lymphoma.

CDR3 sequence reads: CASSREAYEQYF. In DNA, the CDR3 is TGTGCCAGCAGTAGGGAGGCCTACGAGCAGTACTTC. J is TRBJ2-7 and V is TRBV5-5, with D possibly TRBD2 on 6 matching bases. V was trimmed by 5 bases and J by 2 bases, leaving 8 bases between them. Germline assignment: CDR1 SGHKS and CDR2 YYEKEE (reference sequence). The CDR3 spans 12 residues.

This chain joins TRBV4-1 and TRBJ1-1; perhaps TRBD1 as D (5 bases). CDR1 MGHRA and CDR2 YSYEKL come from the germline V gene. The CDR3 runs 14 residues. Trimming took off 2 bases at V and 2 bases at J, with 9 bases between the two ends. The CDR3 here is CASSQQTVNTEAFF. The DNA of the CDR3 is TGCGCCAGCAGCCAACAGACAGTCAACACTGAAGCTTTCTTT.

The V and J genes are TRBV5-1 and TRBJ1-4; D might be TRBD1 (6 bases). The length of the CDR3 is 14 residues. Germline loops: CDR1 SGHRS, CDR2 YFSETQ. V gave up 5 bases and J gave up 8 bases, with 16 bases separating them. CDR3 nucleotides: TGCGCCAGCAGGCAGGGGCGCATTGAGGAAAAACTGTTTTTT. Encoded protein: CASRQGRIEEKLFF.

Written as DNA, the CDR3 is TGTGCCAGCAGCTTAGGTGGGGGGAGCGGGGGCTCCTACAATGAGCAGTTCTTC. Translated, it gives CASSLGGGSGGSYNEQFF. V gene TRBV11-3 combines with J gene TRBJ2-1; 8 bases map to TRBD2. CDR3 length: 18 amino acids. Germline CDR1 and CDR2: SGHNT and YENEEA. Trimming took 1 base from V and 0 from J; bases not matched to a gene: 8.

A few counts support this clone. The V call is TRBV10-1, the J call TRBJ1-2; D is unclear. Trimming cost V 6 bases and J 2 bases, with 10 bases left between them. CDR1 WNHNN and CDR2 SYGVQD come from the germline V gene (reference sequence). The CDR3 loop spans 13 amino acids. CDR3 loop: CASRPDGNYGYTF. The CDR3 DNA reads TGCGCCAGCAGGCCGGACGGGAACTATGGCTACACCTTC.

In the case of this clone: Different DNA sequences within this sample yield the same CDR3. This chain joins TRBV19 and TRBJ1-1; no firm D call. The V gene lost 1 base and the J gene lost 7 bases, with 10 bases spanning the gap. This CDR3 has 13 residues. CDR1 LNHDA and CDR2 SQIVND come from the germline V gene (reference sequence). The chain's CDR3 is CASSIGKGGEAFF. The CDR3 coding sequence is TGTGCCAGTAGTATAGGTAAGGGTGGTGAAGCTTTCTTT.

The rearrangement uses TRBV6-6 and TRBJ2-7; TRBD1 matches 8 bases. In germline, CDR1 is MNHNY, CDR2 SVGAGI (reference sequence). With V trimmed by 6 bases and J by 5 bases, 9 bases remained unmatched. The CDR3 is 14 amino acids. CDR3 coding DNA: TGTGCCAGCAGGAGAGGACAGGGCACCCACGAGCAGTACTTC. Translating gives CASRRGQGTHEQYF.

The chain uses TRBV4-3 and TRBJ1-2; TRBD1 matches 7 bases. The CDR3 is 15 amino acids. From germline, CDR1 is LGHNA and CDR2 YSLEER. J was trimmed by 10 bases and V by 1 base; bases with no gene match: 12. CDR3 DNA sequence: TGCGCCAGCAGCCAAGGGGACAGCCCCTTTTTGGACTACACCTTC. Encoded protein: CASSQGDSPFLDYTF.

CDR3 in DNA: TGTGCCAGCAGCAAAGGGACAAAGGGCGAGCAGTACTTC. Amino acids: CASSKGTKGEQYF. This chain links TRBV7-9 with TRBJ2-7, with D possibly being TRBD1 (6 bases). There are 13 residues in the CDR3. The ends were cut back, 5 bases at V and 6 bases at J, with 14 bases in the middle. Germline values: CDR1 SEHNR, CDR2 FQNEAQ (reference sequence).

The V and J genes are TRBV7-9 and TRBJ2-2; perhaps D is TRBD1 or TRBD2 (5 bases each). Trimming shortened V by 4 bases and J by 7 bases, and 16 bases separated the two germline ends. CDR1 is SEHNR and CDR2 is FQNEAQ in the germline V gene (reference sequence). CDR3 length: 15 residues. CDR3 protein: CASSYSGYGSGELFF. CDR3 DNA sequence: TGTGCCAGCAGCTATTCAGGGTATGGGAGCGGGGAGCTGTTTTTT. The complete variable domain, with remaining parts taken from reference TRBV7-9 and TRBJ2-2, reads DTGVSQNPRHKITKRGQNVTFRCDPISEHNRLYWYRQTLGQGPEFLTYFQNEAQLEKSRLLSDRFSAERPKGSFSTLEIQRTEQGDSAMYLCASSYSGYGSGELFFGEGSRLTVL.

The chain carries TRBV6-6 and TRBJ2-6, with D hard to call. Germline assignment: CDR1 MNHNY and CDR2 SVGAGI (reference sequence). With 2 bases removed from V and 3 bases from J, the gap between germline ends came to 8 bases. The CDR3 spans 15 residues. CDR3 sequence reads: CASSYDGGGANVLTF. The CDR3, as DNA: TGTGCCAGCAGTTACGATGGCGGTGGGGCCAACGTCCTGACTTTC.

This rearrangement joins TRBV19 to TRBJ1-2; D unclear. CDR3 length: 13 residues. V lost 5 bases and J 11 bases, leaving 18 bases between the germline ends. CDR1 LNHDA and CDR2 SQIVND come from the germline V gene (reference sequence). The CDR3 nucleotides are TGTGCCAGTAGTCCCCGGCGGGCCTCGTCGTACACCTTC. Protein sequence: CASSPRRASSYTF.

The chain employs TRBV7-2 and TRBJ1-3; D ambiguous. V lost 1 base and J 0 bases, leaving 10 bases between the germline ends. Germline V gives CDR1 SGHTA, CDR2 FQGNSA. The CDR3 spans 16 residues. CDR3 region: CASSLGTVASGNTIYF. CDR3 DNA sequence: TGTGCCAGCAGCTTAGGAACGGTCGCCTCTGGAAACACCATATATTTT.

This chain links TRBV6-5 with TRBJ1-6; D gene ambiguous. Trimming shortened V by 10 bases and J by 4 bases, and 17 bases separated the two germline ends. The length of the CDR3 is 15 residues. Germline loops: CDR1 MNHEY, CDR2 SVGAGI. The CDR3 DNA is TGTGCCACAAACGCAGGAACCTCTTATAATTCACCCCTCCACTTT. The encoded protein is CATNAGTSYNSPLHF.

This clone appeared a few times. This rearrangement joins TRBV29-1 to TRBJ1-5; no reliable D call. The V end lost 7 bases, the J end lost 0 bases, and 10 bases lay between the germline ends. Germline-derived CDR1 and CDR2 are SQVTM and ANQGSEA. This CDR3 contains 13 residues. The CDR3 DNA is TGCAGCGCTAAGAAAGATAGCAATCAGCCCCAGCATTTT. Its translation: CSAKKDSNQPQHF.

The chain couples TRBV10-2 to TRBJ1-6; D is uncertain. Germline values: CDR1 WSHSY, CDR2 SAAADI. Trimming took 5 bases from V and 5 from J, leaving 7 bases between them. The CDR3 sequence is 13 residues long. CDR3 protein: CASSPGDNSPLHF. In DNA form, the CDR3 reads TGCGCCAGCAGTCCCGGGGATAATTCACCCCTCCACTTT.

This sequence joins TRBV7-8 and TRBJ2-2; TRBD2 matches 7 bases. J lost 4 bases, V lost 5 bases, and 16 bases had no gene match. This CDR3 region has 18 residues. Germline V gives CDR1 SGHVS, CDR2 FQNEAQ. The CDR3 sequence is CASSLSRGGRKSTGELFF. The CDR3, as DNA: TGTGCCAGCAGCCTCTCCCGGGGAGGGAGGAAAAGCACCGGGGAGCTGTTTTTT.